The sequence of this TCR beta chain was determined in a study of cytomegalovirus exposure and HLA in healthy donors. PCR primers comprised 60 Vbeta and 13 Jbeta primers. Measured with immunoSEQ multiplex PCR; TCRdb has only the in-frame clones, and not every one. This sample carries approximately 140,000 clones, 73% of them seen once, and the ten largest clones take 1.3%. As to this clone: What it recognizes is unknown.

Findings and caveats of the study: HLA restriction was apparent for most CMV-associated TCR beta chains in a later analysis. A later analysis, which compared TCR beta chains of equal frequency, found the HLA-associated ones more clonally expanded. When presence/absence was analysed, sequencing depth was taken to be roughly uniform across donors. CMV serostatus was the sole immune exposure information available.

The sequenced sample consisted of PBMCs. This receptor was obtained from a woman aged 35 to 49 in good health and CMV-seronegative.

CDR3 sequence: CASSWAGATGYTF. The CDR3 region has the DNA TGTGCCAGCAGCTGGGCGGGGGCTACTGGCTACACCTTC. The V and J genes are TRBV27 and TRBJ1-2; perhaps TRBD1 as D (6 bases). Per germline, CDR1 MNHEY and CDR2 SMNVEV (reference sequence). There are 13 residues in the CDR3. The ends were cut back, 6 bases at V and 7 bases at J, with 15 bases in the middle.